These 6 T cell receptor beta chains were sequenced from one sample in a study of metastatic and nonmetastatic thyroid tumors. Thyroid surgery was performed in patients who had received no treatment beforehand. TCRdb re-analyzed the PCR reads using MiXCR. The table includes about 38,000 clones, around 47% detected once. Material: tumor tissue. Receptors were obtained from a male donor with papillary thyroid cancer or a benign thyroid nodule (not recorded which). Some clones in this sample may be carry-over from other donors' samples.

This clone occurred a few times. This chain joins TRBV6-2 or TRBV6-3 and TRBJ2-7; D uncertain. Trimming removed 4 bases from V and 2 bases from J, with 3 bases in between. The CDR3 spans 11 residues. The V gene's germline CDR1 is MNHEY and CDR2 SVGEGT. The CDR3 nucleotides read TGTGCCAGCAGTTCCGCCTACGAGCAGTACTTC. Translated: CASSSAYEQYF.

The rearrangement links TRBV20-1 to TRBJ1-3; D remains ambiguous. In germline, CDR1 is DFQATT, CDR2 SNEGSKA (reference sequence). Trimming stripped 6 bases from V and 1 base from J, with 13 bases between. This CDR3 region has 14 residues. In DNA, the CDR3 is TGCAGTGCAGAAGGAGGCATATCTGGAAACACCATATATTTT. Translation gives CSAEGGISGNTIYF.

This clone showed up just once. V gene TRBV11-1 combines with J gene TRBJ1-1; 10 bases agree with TRBD1. V gave up 5 bases and J gave up 5 bases; unmatched junction bases: 11. CDR3 size: 16 residues. Germline CDR1 reads SGHAT; CDR2 reads FQDESV (reference sequence). The CDR3 spells CASSPRQGAGYTEAFF. In DNA form, the CDR3 reads TGTGCCAGCAGCCCGAGACAGGGGGCAGGGTATACTGAAGCTTTCTTT.

The rearrangement links TRBV5-1 to TRBJ2-7; perhaps TRBD1 as D (6 bases). Trimming took off 3 bases at V and 0 bases at J, with 13 bases between the two ends. Germline V gene data show CDR1 as SGHRS and CDR2 as YFSETQ. This CDR3 is 15 amino acids long. CDR3 residues: CASSSTGTNSYEQYF. The CDR3 DNA reads TGCGCCAGCAGCTCAACAGGGACCAACTCCTACGAGCAGTACTTC.

This clone rates as medium-sized (0.01 to 0.1%). The chain couples TRBV9 to TRBJ2-1, with D possibly being TRBD1 (7 bases). Trimming took off 4 bases at V and 2 bases at J, with 13 bases between the two ends. Germline CDR1 SGDLS, CDR2 YYNGEE. There are 15 residues in the CDR3. The CDR3 protein is CASSPQGGTYNEQFF. CDR3 sequence (DNA): TGTGCCAGCAGCCCTCAGGGGGGCACCTACAATGAGCAGTTCTTC. Based on the CDR3 plus reference TRBV9 and TRBJ2-1, the full variable domain is DSGVTQTPKHLITATGQRVTLRCSPRSGDLSVYWYQQSLDQGLQFLIQYYNGEERAKGNILERFSAQQFPDLHSELNLSSLELGDSALYFCASSPQGGTYNEQFFGPGTRLTVL.

The chain uses TRBV6-4 and TRBJ1-6, with D possibly TRBD1 on 5 matching bases. Germline CDR1 reads MRHNA; CDR2 reads SNTAGT. The V gene lost 3 bases and the J gene lost 8 bases, with 14 bases spanning the gap. The CDR3 consists of 15 residues. The CDR3 protein is CASSEGQGRDSPLHF. DNA of the CDR3: TGTGCCAGCAGTGAAGGGCAGGGTAGGGATTCACCCCTCCACTTT.